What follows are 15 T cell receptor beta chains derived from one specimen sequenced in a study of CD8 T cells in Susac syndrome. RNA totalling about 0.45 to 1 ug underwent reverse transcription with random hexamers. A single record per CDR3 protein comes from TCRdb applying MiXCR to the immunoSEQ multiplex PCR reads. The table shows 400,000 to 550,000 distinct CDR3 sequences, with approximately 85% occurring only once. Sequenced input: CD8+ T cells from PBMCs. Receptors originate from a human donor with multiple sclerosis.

The CDR3, as DNA: TGTGCCAGCAGCCCTCGGGACAGGGAGGATGAAGGTGGAGAGACCCAGTACTTC. Residues: CASSPRDREDEGGETQYF. The gene calls are TRBV11-3 and TRBJ2-5, with 9 nucleotides matching TRBD1. Looked up from germline, CDR1 is SGHNT and CDR2 is YENEEA. Trimming removed 5 bases from V and 4 bases from J; junction bases left unmatched: 17. The CDR3 spans 18 residues.

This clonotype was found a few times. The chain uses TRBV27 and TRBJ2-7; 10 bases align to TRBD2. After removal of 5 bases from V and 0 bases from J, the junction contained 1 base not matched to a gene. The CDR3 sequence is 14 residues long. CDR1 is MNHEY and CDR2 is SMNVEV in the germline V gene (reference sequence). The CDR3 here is CASSLAGASYEQYF. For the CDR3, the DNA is TGTGCCAGCAGTCTAGCGGGGGCCTCCTACGAGCAGTACTTC.

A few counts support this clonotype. CDR3 sequence reads: CASSPGKNTEAFF. The CDR3 coding sequence is TGTGCCAGTAGCCCTGGGAAGAACACTGAAGCTTTCTTT. The genes are TRBV19 and TRBJ1-1, with D hard to call. The ends were cut back, 6 bases at V and 1 base at J, with 9 bases in the middle. Germline V gives CDR1 LNHDA, CDR2 SQIVND (reference sequence). The CDR3 extends over 13 amino acids.

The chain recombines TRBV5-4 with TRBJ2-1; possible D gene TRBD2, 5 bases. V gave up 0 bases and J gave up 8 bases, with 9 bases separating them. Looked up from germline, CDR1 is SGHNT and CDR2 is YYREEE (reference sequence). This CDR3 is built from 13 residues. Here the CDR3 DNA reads TGTGCCAGCAGCTTGGTTAGTAGCGATGAGCAGTTCTTC. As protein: CASSLVSSDEQFF.

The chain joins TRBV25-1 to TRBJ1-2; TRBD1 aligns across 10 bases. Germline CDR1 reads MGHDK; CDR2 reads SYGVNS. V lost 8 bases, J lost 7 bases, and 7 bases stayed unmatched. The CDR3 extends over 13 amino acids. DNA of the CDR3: TGTGCCAGCGGGGACAGGGGCCTAGTTGGCTACACCTTC. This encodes CASGDRGLVGYTF.

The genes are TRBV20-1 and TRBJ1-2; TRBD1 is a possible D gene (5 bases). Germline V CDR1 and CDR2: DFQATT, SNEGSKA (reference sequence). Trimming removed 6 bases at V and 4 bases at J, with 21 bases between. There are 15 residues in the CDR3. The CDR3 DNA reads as TGCAGTGCAGACCAAAGAGGGGAAGATCTCTATGGCTACACCTTC. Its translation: CSADQRGEDLYGYTF.

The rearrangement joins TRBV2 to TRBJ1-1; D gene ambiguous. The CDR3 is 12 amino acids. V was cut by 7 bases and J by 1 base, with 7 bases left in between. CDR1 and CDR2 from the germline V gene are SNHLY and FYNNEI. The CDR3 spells CASIEENTEAFF. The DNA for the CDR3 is TGTGCCAGCATCGAAGAGAACACTGAAGCTTTCTTT.

CDR3 region: CSVERSTGWAYNEQFF. Here the CDR3 DNA reads TGCAGCGTTGAAAGATCTACCGGGTGGGCCTACAATGAGCAGTTCTTC. V is TRBV29-1 and J is TRBJ2-1; D uncertain. CDR1 SQVTM and CDR2 ANQGSEA come from the germline V gene. V was pared by 2 bases and J by 2 bases, with 16 bases between. The CDR3 has 16 residues.

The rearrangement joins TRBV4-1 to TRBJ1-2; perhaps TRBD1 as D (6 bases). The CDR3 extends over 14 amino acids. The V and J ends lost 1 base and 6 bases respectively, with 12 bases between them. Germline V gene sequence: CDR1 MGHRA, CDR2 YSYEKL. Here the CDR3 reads CASSQVPGADGYTF. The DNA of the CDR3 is TGCGCCAGCAGCCAAGTCCCGGGGGCGGATGGCTACACCTTC.

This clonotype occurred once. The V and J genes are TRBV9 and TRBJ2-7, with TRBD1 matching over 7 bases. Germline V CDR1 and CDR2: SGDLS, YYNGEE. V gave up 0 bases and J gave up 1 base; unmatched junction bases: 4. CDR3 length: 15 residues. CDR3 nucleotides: TGTGCCAGCAGCGTAGCGGGGACAGAATCCTACGAGCAGTACTTC. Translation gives CASSVAGTESYEQYF.

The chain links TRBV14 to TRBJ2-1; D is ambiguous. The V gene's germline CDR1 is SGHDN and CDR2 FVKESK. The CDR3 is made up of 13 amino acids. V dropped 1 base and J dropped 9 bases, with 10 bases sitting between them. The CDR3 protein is CASSQAVGSEQFF. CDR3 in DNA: TGTGCCAGCAGCCAAGCCGTGGGTAGTGAGCAGTTCTTC. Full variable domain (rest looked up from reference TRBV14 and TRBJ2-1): EAGVTQFPSHSVIEKGQTVTLRCDPISGHDNLYWYRRVMGKEIKFLLHFVKESKQDESGMPNNRFLAERTGGTYSTLKVQPAELEDSGVYFCASSQAVGSEQFFGPGTRLTVL.

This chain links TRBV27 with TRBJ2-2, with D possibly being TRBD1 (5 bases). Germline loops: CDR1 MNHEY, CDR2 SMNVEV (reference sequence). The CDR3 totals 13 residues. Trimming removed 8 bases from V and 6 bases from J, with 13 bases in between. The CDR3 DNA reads TGTGCCAGCGGGTTACAGGTCTCCGGGGAGCTGTTTTTT. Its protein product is CASGLQVSGELFF.

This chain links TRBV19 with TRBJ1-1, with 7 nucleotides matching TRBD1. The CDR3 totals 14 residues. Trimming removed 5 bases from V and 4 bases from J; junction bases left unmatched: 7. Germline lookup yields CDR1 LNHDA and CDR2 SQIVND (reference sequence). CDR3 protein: CASSLGQEFTEAFF. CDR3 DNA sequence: TGTGCCAGTAGTCTAGGACAGGAATTCACTGAAGCTTTCTTT.

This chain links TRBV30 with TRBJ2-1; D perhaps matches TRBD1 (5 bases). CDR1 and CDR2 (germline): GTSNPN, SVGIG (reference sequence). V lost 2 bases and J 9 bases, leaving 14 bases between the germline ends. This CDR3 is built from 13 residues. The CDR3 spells CAWSSVRGVEQFF. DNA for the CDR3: TGTGCCTGGAGTTCGGTAAGGGGCGTTGAGCAGTTCTTC. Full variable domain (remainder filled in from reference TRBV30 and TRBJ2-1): SQTIHQWPATLVQPVGSPLSLECTVEGTSNPNLYWYRQAAGRGLQLLFYSVGIGQISSEVPQNLSASRPQDRQFILSSKKLLLSDSGFYLCAWSSVRGVEQFFGPGTRLTVL.

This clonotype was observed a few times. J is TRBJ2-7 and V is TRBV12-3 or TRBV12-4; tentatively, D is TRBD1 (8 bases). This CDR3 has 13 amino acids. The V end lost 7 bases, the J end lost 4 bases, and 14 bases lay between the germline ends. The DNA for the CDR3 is TGTGCCAGCACAACAGGGGGAGGGTACGAGCAGTACTTC. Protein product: CASTTGGGYEQYF.